What follows are 21 T cell receptor beta chains derived from one specimen sequenced in a study of shared clonotypes between healthy human individuals. This table comes from immunoSEQ multiplex PCR, and its TCRdb copy is limited to in-frame clones, with some not included. The sample holds millions of clones, 90% to 95% seen once. The sequenced material came from naive CD4+ T cells sorted from blood. Indicated subset: CD45RA+ positively selected. The receptors come from a man aged 18 to 29 in good health.

This clone has a single count. The chain carries TRBV9 and TRBJ2-3; D call uncertain. The CDR3 covers 17 residues. The V end was cut by 2 bases, the J end by 2 bases, with 18 bases between. Per germline, CDR1 SGDLS and CDR2 YYNGEE. CDR3 DNA: TGTGCCAGCAGCGTCGATTACAGTGCCAGCCTCACAGATACGCAGTATTTT. Its protein is CASSVDYSASLTDTQYF.

V is TRBV30 and J is TRBJ2-7; D gene ambiguous. This CDR3 is built from 14 residues. Germline V gives CDR1 GTSNPN, CDR2 SVGIG (reference sequence). V was clipped by 2 bases and J by 2 bases, with 13 bases between them. The CDR3 reads CAWSRNGEPYEQYF. The CDR3 DNA follows: TGTGCCTGGAGTCGGAATGGGGAACCCTACGAGCAGTACTTC.

The rearrangement joins TRBV29-1 to TRBJ2-4; D is possibly TRBD1 (5 bases). V was clipped by 4 bases and J by 2 bases, with 15 bases between them. The CDR3 runs 15 residues. Looked up from germline, CDR1 is SQVTM and CDR2 is ANQGSEA. The CDR3 bases are TGCAGCGTTGTCACCGACGACAGACCCAAAAACATTCAGTACTTC. It yields the protein CSVVTDDRPKNIQYF.

The chain combines TRBV7-8 with TRBJ1-3; D ambiguous. This CDR3 has 13 amino acids. The germline V gene has CDR1 SGHVS and CDR2 FQNEAQ. Trimming pared 2 bases from V and 2 bases from J, leaving 4 bases between. The CDR3 sequence: CASSLRAGNTIYF. For the CDR3, the DNA is TGTGCCAGCAGCTTAAGGGCTGGAAACACCATATATTTT.

There are a few counts of this clone. V gene TRBV19 combines with J gene TRBJ2-2; D ambiguous. The CDR3 consists of 15 residues. V lost 5 bases, J lost 1 base, and 11 bases lay in between. The germline V gene has CDR1 LNHDA and CDR2 SQIVND (reference sequence). The CDR3 bases are TGTGCCAGTAGTGACCCCGGGCAGAACACCGGGGAGCTGTTTTTT. Translated, it gives CASSDPGQNTGELFF.

The chain is built from TRBV28 and TRBJ1-5; TRBD1 is a possible D gene (6 bases). Germline CDR1 is MDHEN and CDR2 is SYDVKM. Trimming took off 7 bases at V and 4 bases at J, with 14 bases between the two ends. This CDR3 contains 14 residues. CDR3 coding DNA: TGTGCCAGCATCGGGGGCCTCGGGAATCAGCCCCAGCATTTT. It encodes CASIGGLGNQPQHF.

With regard to this clone: Within the sample, other DNA sequences also encode this same CDR3. This chain uses TRBV30 with TRBJ1-2; 7 nucleotides agree with TRBD1. The CDR3 extends over 16 amino acids. Germline V gene lookup returns CDR1 GTSNPN and CDR2 SVGIG (reference sequence). The junction had 13 bases not matched to a gene; V was cut back by 3 bases and J by 3 bases. The CDR3 is CAWSREPGQRDYGYTF. In DNA, the CDR3 is TGTGCCTGGAGCCGTGAGCCGGGACAGCGTGACTATGGCTACACCTTC.

The chain recombines TRBV29-1 with TRBJ2-7, with D unclear. This CDR3 comprises 14 residues. The germline V and J ends were trimmed by 4 bases and 3 bases, with 16 bases remaining between them. Germline CDR1 is SQVTM and CDR2 is ANQGSEA. The chain's CDR3 is CSVVTAAILYEQYF. CDR3 in DNA: TGCAGCGTTGTAACGGCGGCGATCCTCTACGAGCAGTACTTC.

The V gene is TRBV5-8, the J gene TRBJ2-7; perhaps D is TRBD1 or TRBD2 (6 bases each). The V gene lost 5 bases and the J gene lost 0 bases, with 12 bases spanning the gap. This CDR3 contains 14 residues. Germline V gene lookup returns CDR1 SGHTS and CDR2 YDEGEE. Here the CDR3 reads CASSPGGPSYEQYF. The CDR3 region has the DNA TGTGCCAGCAGTCCTGGGGGGCCCTCCTACGAGCAGTACTTC.

For this clone: Other nucleotide sequences from this sample produce the same CDR3. The CDR3 DNA is TGTGCCAGCAGCTTAGGCGCCGAGACCCAGTACTTC. Residues: CASSLGAETQYF. This rearrangement joins TRBV11-2 to TRBJ2-5; D uncertain. The CDR3 is made up of 12 amino acids. Trimming took off 1 base at V and 5 bases at J, with 5 bases between the two ends. From germline, CDR1 is SGHAT and CDR2 FQNNGV.

V usage is TRBV7-9 and J usage is TRBJ2-7; 8 bases agree with TRBD1. CDR1 is SEHNR and CDR2 is FQNEAQ in the germline V gene (reference sequence). With 6 bases clipped from V and 1 base from J, the junction kept 8 bases outside the gene matches. The CDR3 is 15 residues long. The CDR3 loop is CASRDSRTGSYEQYF. CDR3 in DNA: TGTGCCAGCAGGGATTCCCGGACAGGGTCCTACGAGCAGTACTTC.

The V and J genes are TRBV7-2 and TRBJ2-5; D may be TRBD2 (5 bases). V lost 2 bases and J lost 1, with 11 bases in between. CDR1 SGHTA and CDR2 FQGNSA come from the germline V gene. This CDR3 spans 15 amino acids. The chain's CDR3 is CASSLWTGVQETQYF. The CDR3 coding sequence is TGTGCCAGCAGCTTATGGACTGGGGTCCAAGAGACCCAGTACTTC.

Note on this clone: The sample contains more than one DNA sequence encoding this CDR3. V is TRBV6-5 and J is TRBJ1-3; TRBD1 matches 7 bases. Unmatched junction bases numbered 2, after V lost 2 bases and J lost 4 bases. The CDR3 is made up of 14 amino acids. Germline V gene data show CDR1 as MNHEY and CDR2 as SVGAGI. This CDR3 reads CASSYDRDGNTIYF. DNA for the CDR3: TGTGCCAGCAGTTACGACAGGGACGGAAACACCATATATTTT.

This clone showed up just once. The J gene is TRBJ2-7, the V gene TRBV7-9, with 9 nucleotides matching TRBD2. CDR3 length: 14 residues. J lost 3 bases, V lost 6 bases, and 6 bases had no gene match. Germline CDR1 SEHNR, CDR2 FQNEAQ (reference sequence). CDR3 coding DNA: TGTGCCAGCAGTTCGCTAGCGGGAAGCTACGAGCAGTACTTC. Translation gives CASSSLAGSYEQYF.

The V gene is TRBV6-1, the J gene TRBJ2-2; 8 bases map to TRBD2. CDR1 and CDR2 (germline): MNHNS, SASEGT. V lost 5 bases, J lost 5 bases, and 7 bases stayed unmatched. The CDR3 is 15 residues long. The CDR3 sequence is CASSFSGAGTGELFF. In nucleotides, the CDR3 is TGTGCCAGCAGTTTTAGCGGGGCGGGGACCGGGGAGCTGTTTTTT.

V gene TRBV7-6 combines with J gene TRBJ2-7; the D is unclear. The V gene lost 3 bases and the J gene lost 0 bases, with 12 bases spanning the gap. Per the germline V gene, CDR1 is SGHVS and CDR2 is FNYEAQ. The CDR3 consists of 15 residues. This CDR3 is CASSLDGASSYEQYF. CDR3 coding DNA: TGTGCCAGCAGCTTGGACGGTGCCTCCTCCTACGAGCAGTACTTC.

This chain links TRBV10-3 with TRBJ2-2; D gene ambiguous. The V and J ends lost 5 bases and 3 bases respectively, with 10 bases between them. This CDR3 contains 14 residues. Per the germline V gene, CDR1 is ENHRY and CDR2 is SYGVKD. CDR3 loop: CAISHTTDTGELFF. CDR3 DNA sequence: TGTGCCATCAGTCATACTACGGACACCGGGGAGCTGTTTTTT.

V usage is TRBV7-2 and J usage is TRBJ1-1; D gene uncertain. This CDR3 region has 15 residues. Germline V gene sequence: CDR1 SGHTA, CDR2 FQGNSA. Trimming cost V 2 bases and J 1 base, with 11 bases left between them. The CDR3 region has the DNA TGTGCCAGCAGCTTAAACCCCGATAGGAACACTGAAGCTTTCTTT. It codes for CASSLNPDRNTEAFF.

About this clone itself: Other nucleotide sequences in the sample specify the same CDR3. The rearrangement uses TRBV30 and TRBJ2-3; no clear D gene. The ends were cut back, 1 base at V and 3 bases at J, with 5 bases in the middle. This CDR3 is built from 12 residues. Germline lookup yields CDR1 GTSNPN and CDR2 SVGIG (reference sequence). The DNA for the CDR3 is TGTGCCTGGAGTGGGCGGACAGATACGCAGTATTTT. Protein sequence: CAWSGRTDTQYF.

J is TRBJ1-5 and V is TRBV7-2, with D possibly being TRBD1 (5 bases). The CDR3 covers 15 residues. Trimming stripped 4 bases from V and 4 bases from J, with 14 bases between. From germline, CDR1 is SGHTA and CDR2 FQGNSA. The CDR3 sequence: CASSSDSLGNQPQHF. The CDR3 nucleotides are TGTGCCAGCAGCTCCGACAGCCTCGGGAATCAGCCCCAGCATTTT.

The rearrangement uses TRBV5-1 and TRBJ2-7; TRBD2 is a possible D gene (5 bases). In germline, CDR1 is SGHRS, CDR2 YFSETQ. V was cut by 4 bases and J by 6 bases, with 23 bases left in between. The CDR3 totals 16 residues. The CDR3 bases are TGCGCCAGCAGCGATTTTCAATTTGGGGAGAGGCTCGAGCAGTACTTC. This encodes CASSDFQFGERLEQYF.